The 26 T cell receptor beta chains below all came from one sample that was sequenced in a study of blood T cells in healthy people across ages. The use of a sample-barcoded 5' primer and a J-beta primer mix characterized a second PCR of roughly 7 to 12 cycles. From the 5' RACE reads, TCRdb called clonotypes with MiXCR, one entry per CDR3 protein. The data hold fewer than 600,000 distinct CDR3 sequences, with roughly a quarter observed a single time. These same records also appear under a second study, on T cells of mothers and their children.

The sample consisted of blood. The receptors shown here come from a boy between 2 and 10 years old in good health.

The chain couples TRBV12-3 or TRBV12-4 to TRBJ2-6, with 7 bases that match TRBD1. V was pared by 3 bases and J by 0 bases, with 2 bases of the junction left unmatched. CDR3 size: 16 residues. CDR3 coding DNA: TGTGCCAGCAGTTTCGACAGGGTCTCTGGGGCCAACGTCCTGACTTTC. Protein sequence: CASSFDRVSGANVLTF.

The CDR3 nucleotides are TGTGCCAGCAGCCTTCAACTAGCGGGGACCTACAATGAGCAGTTCTTC. It codes for CASSLQLAGTYNEQFF. J is TRBJ2-1 and V is TRBV14, with 10 nucleotides matching TRBD2. The CDR3 spans 16 residues. V lost 4 bases, J lost 2 bases, and 5 bases stayed unmatched. Germline V lookup: CDR1 SGHDN, CDR2 FVKESK.

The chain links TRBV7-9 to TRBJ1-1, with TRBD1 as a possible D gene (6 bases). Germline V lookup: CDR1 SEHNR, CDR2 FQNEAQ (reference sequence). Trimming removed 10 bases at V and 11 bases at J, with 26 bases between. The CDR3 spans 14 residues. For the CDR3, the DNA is TGTGCCACCTCTGCAGGCTGGGGGGCCACCGAGGCTTTCTTT. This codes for CATSAGWGATEAFF.

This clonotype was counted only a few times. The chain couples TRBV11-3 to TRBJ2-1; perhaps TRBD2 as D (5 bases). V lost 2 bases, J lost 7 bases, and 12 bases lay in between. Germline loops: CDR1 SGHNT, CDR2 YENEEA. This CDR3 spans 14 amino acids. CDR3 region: CASSLSGGFNEQFF. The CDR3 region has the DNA TGTGCCAGCAGCTTAAGCGGCGGTTTTAATGAGCAGTTCTTC. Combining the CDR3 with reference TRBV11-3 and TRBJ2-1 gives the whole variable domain EAGVVQSPRYKIIEKKQPVAFWCNPISGHNTLYWYLQNLGQGPELLIRYENEEAVDDSQLPKDRFSAERLKGVDSTLKIQPAELGDSAVYLCASSLSGGFNEQFFGPGTRLTVL.

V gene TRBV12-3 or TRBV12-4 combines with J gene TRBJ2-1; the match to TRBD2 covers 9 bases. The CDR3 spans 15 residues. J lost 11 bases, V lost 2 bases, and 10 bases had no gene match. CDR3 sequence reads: CASSLLAGMGDKQFF. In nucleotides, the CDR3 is TGTGCCAGCAGTTTACTAGCGGGAATGGGGGATAAGCAGTTCTTC.

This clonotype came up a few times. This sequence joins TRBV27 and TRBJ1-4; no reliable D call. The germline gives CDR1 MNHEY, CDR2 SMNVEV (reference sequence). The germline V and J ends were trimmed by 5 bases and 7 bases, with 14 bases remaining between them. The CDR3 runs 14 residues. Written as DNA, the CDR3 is TGTGCCAGCAGTAACAACCCCTCGGGTGAAAAACTGTTTTTT. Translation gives CASSNNPSGEKLFF.

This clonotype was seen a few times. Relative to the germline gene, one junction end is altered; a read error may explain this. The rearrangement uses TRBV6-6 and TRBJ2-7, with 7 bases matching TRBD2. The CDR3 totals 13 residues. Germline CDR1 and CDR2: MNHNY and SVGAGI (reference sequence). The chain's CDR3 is CASSPSGSHEQYF. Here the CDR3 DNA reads TGTGCCAGCAGCCCTAGCGGCTCCCACGAGCAGTACTTC.

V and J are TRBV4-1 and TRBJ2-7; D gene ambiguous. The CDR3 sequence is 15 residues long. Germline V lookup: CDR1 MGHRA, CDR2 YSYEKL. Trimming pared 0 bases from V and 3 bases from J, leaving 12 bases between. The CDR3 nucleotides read TGCGCCAGCAGCCAAGAACTCGACCTCTTCTACGAGCAGTACTTC. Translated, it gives CASSQELDLFYEQYF.

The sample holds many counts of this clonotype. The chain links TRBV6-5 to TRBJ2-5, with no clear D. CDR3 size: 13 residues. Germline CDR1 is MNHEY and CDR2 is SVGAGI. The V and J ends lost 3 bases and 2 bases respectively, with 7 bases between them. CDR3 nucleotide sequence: TGTGCCAGCAGTTATGGCGGTCAAGAGACCCAGTACTTC. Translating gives CASSYGGQETQYF.

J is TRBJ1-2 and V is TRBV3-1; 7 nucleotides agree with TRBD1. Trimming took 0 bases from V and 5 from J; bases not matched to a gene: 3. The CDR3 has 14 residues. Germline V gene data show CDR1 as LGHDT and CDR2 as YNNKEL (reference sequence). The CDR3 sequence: CASSQEQGYYGYTF. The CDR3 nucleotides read TGTGCCAGCAGCCAAGAACAGGGGTATTATGGCTACACCTTC.

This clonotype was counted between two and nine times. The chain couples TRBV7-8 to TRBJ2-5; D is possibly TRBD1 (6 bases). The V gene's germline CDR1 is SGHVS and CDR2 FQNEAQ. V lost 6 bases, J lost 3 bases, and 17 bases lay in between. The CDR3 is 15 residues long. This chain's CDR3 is CASRPPGTLEETQYF. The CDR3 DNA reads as TGTGCCAGCAGGCCGCCCGGGACATTGGAAGAGACCCAGTACTTC.

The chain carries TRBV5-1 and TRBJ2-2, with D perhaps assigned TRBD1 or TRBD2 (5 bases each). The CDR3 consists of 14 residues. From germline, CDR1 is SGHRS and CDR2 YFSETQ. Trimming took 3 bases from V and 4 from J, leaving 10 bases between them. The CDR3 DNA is TGCGCCAGCAGCTGGGGGAAGAGCACCGGGGAGCTGTTTTTT. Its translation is CASSWGKSTGELFF.

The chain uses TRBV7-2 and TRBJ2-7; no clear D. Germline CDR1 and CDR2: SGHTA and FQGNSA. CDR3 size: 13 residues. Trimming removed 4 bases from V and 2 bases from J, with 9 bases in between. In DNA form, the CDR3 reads TGTGCCAGCAGCTCTTCAGCCCCCTACGAGCAGTACTTC. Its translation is CASSSSAPYEQYF.

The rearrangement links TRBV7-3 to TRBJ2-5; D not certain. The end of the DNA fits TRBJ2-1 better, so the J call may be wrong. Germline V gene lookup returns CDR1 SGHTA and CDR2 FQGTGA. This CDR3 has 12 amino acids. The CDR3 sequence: CASSADGGEQFF. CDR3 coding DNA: TGTGCCAGCAGCGCGGACGGCGGTGAGCAGTTCTTC.

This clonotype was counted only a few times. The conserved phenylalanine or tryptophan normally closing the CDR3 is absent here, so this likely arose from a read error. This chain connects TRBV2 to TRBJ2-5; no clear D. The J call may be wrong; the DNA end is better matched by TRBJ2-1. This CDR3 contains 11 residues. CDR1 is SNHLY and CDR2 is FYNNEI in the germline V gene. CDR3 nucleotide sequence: TGTGCCAGCAGTGAAGATGGGCATCAGTTCCTC. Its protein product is CASSEDGHQFL.

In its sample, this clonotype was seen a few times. The CDR3 loop reads CASSSGTGDEQYF. For the CDR3, the DNA is TGTGCCAGCAGCTCTGGGACAGGGGACGAGCAGTACTTC. This sequence joins TRBV7-3 and TRBJ2-7, with 10 bases fitting TRBD1. Trimming removed 4 bases from V and 5 bases from J; junction bases left unmatched: 2. CDR1 and CDR2 from the germline V gene are SGHTA and FQGTGA. This CDR3 region has 13 residues.

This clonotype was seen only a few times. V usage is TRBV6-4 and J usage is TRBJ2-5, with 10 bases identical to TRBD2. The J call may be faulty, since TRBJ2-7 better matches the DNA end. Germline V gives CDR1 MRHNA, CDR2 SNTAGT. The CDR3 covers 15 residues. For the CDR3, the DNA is TGTGCCAGCAGTGAGGGGGCTAGCGGGAGTTACGAGCAGTACTTC. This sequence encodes CASSEGASGSYEQYF.

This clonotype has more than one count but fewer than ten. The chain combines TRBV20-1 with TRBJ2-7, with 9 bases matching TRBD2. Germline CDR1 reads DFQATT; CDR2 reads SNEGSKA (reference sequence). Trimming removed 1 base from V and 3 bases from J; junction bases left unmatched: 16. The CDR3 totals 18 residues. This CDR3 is CSARAASGTNRTGYEQYF. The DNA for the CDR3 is TGCAGTGCTAGAGCGGCTAGCGGGACGAACCGGACGGGCTACGAGCAGTACTTC.

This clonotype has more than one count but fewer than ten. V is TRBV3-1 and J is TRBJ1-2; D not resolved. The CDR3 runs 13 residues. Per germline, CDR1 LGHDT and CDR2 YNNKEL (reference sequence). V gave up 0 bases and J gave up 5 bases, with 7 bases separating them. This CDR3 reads CASSQDQKYGYTF. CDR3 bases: TGTGCCAGCAGCCAAGACCAGAAGTATGGCTACACCTTC.

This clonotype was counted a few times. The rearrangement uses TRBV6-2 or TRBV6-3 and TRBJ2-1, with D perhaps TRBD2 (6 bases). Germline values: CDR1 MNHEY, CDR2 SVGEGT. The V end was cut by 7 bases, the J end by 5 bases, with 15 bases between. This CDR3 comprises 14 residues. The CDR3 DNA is TGTGCCAGCAACACTGTCCGGGAGAACAATGAGCAGTTCTTC. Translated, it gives CASNTVRENNEQFF.

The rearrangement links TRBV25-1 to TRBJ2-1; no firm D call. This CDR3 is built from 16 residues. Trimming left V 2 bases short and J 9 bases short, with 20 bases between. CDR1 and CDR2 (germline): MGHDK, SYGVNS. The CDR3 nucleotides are TGTGCCAGCAGTGAACCTTCACCGGGTGAAGGTAGTGAGCAGTTCTTC. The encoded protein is CASSEPSPGEGSEQFF.

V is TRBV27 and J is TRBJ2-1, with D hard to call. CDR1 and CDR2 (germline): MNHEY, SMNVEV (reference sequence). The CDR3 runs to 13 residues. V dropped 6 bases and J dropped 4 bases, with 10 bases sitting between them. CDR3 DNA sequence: TGTGCCAGCAGGACCCCCGGGTACAATGAGCAGTTCTTC. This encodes CASRTPGYNEQFF.

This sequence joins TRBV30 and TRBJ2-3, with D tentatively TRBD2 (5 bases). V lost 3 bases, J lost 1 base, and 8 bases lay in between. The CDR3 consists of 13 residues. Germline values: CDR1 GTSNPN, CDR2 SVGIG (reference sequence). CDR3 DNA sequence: TGTGCCTGGAGAAACGGGGGCACAGATACGCAGTATTTT. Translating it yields CAWRNGGTDTQYF.

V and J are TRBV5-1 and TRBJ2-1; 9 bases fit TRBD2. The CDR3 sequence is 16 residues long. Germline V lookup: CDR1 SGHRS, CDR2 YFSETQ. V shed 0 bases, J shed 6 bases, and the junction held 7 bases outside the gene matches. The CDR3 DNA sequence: TGCGCCAGCAGCTTGGCGGCTAGCGGGATAGGCAATGAGCAGTTCTTC. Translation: CASSLAASGIGNEQFF.

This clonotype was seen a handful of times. The CDR3 bases are TGTGCCAGCAGTCCCTCAAAAGGGGACGAGCAGTACTTC. Protein: CASSPSKGDEQYF. V and J are TRBV28 and TRBJ2-7; a possible D gene is TRBD1 (5 bases). This CDR3 region has 13 residues. V lost 5 bases and J 5 bases, leaving 13 bases between the germline ends. Germline CDR1 and CDR2: MDHEN and SYDVKM.

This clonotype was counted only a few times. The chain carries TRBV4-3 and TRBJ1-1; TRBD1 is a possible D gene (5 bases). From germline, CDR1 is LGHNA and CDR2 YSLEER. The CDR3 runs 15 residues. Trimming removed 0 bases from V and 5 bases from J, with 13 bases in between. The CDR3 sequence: CASSQDGAGRTEAFF. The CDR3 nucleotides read TGCGCCAGCAGCCAAGATGGGGCGGGGAGGACTGAAGCTTTCTTT.